The 12 T cell receptor beta chains given below trace back to one sample, sequenced in a study of patients and donors after allogeneic stem cell transplantation. Each CDR3 protein is one row after TCRdb ran MiXCR on the RT-PCR reads. The profile shows about 200,000 distinct CDR3 sequences, around two fifths of them singletons. Material for sequencing was blood, either unsorted or a sorted T cell fraction (not recorded which). The receptors derive from a human donor who was either an allogeneic HSCT recipient or a stem cell or donor lymphocyte infusion donor (not recorded which). It is not recorded whose cells these are; they may come from a transplant donor.

This clonotype was counted only a few times. V and J are TRBV20-1 and TRBJ2-4; 9 nucleotides agree with TRBD2. Germline V gene sequence: CDR1 DFQATT, CDR2 SNEGSKA (reference sequence). This CDR3 has 15 amino acids. V trimming: 2 bases; J trimming: 6 bases; junction bases outside the gene matches: 8. The CDR3 DNA follows: TGCAGTGCTAGATTAGCGGGGGCCCTAGGAAACATTCAGTACTTC. Translation gives CSARLAGALGNIQYF.

The chain uses TRBV6-2 or TRBV6-3 and TRBJ2-2, with D perhaps matching TRBD1 (5 bases). V was pared by 6 bases and J by 1 base, with 12 bases between. Germline CDR1 MNHEY, CDR2 SVGEGT. There are 15 residues in the CDR3. The CDR3 DNA follows: TGTGCCAGCAGCGCTTTCAGGGAGAACACCGGGGAGCTGTTTTTT. This codes for CASSAFRENTGELFF.

The chain couples TRBV15 to TRBJ2-5; D is undetermined. The CDR3 has 14 residues. V was pared by 4 bases and J by 4 bases, with 13 bases between. The germline gives CDR1 LNHNV, CDR2 YYDKDF (reference sequence). CDR3 DNA: TGTGCCACCAGCATAAATAAGGGATCAGAGACCCAGTACTTC. This sequence encodes CATSINKGSETQYF.

This clonotype came up a few times. The chain has TRBV3-1 and TRBJ1-5; D unclear. Germline assignment: CDR1 LGHDT and CDR2 YNNKEL (reference sequence). Trimming pared 4 bases from V and 7 bases from J, leaving 14 bases between. The CDR3 runs 14 residues. CDR3 bases: TGTGCCAGCAGCCCTGCAAGCAAAAAGCAGCCCCAGCATTTT. Translated: CASSPASKKQPQHF. Full variable domain (remainder filled in from reference TRBV3-1 and TRBJ1-5): DTAVSQTPKYLVTQMGNDKSIKCEQNLGHDTMYWYKQDSKKFLKIMFSYNNKELIINETVPNRFSPKSPDKAHLNLHINSLELGDSAVYFCASSPASKKQPQHFGDGTRLSIL.

This chain uses TRBV7-9 with TRBJ1-4; no definite D call. V was clipped by 2 bases and J by 6 bases, with 10 bases between them. The CDR3 is made up of 14 amino acids. From germline, CDR1 is SEHNR and CDR2 FQNEAQ (reference sequence). The CDR3 is CASSLLAGDEKLFF. The CDR3 nucleotides are TGTGCCAGCAGCTTATTGGCAGGTGATGAAAAACTGTTTTTT.

V gene TRBV29-1 combines with J gene TRBJ1-5; D remains unclear. The CDR3 has 13 residues. Trimming took 7 bases from V and 6 from J, leaving 16 bases between them. Germline V lookup: CDR1 SQVTM, CDR2 ANQGSEA. CDR3 DNA sequence: TGCAGCGCTATGTCGGGAAAGGGTCAGCCCCAGCATTTT. It translates to CSAMSGKGQPQHF.

This clonotype has only a few counts. This chain joins TRBV9 and TRBJ1-3; unclear D gene. Germline loops: CDR1 SGDLS, CDR2 YYNGEE. Trimming removed 4 bases from V and 0 bases from J, with 20 bases in between. This CDR3 comprises 18 residues. CDR3 nucleotide sequence: TGTGCCAGCAGCAGTCTAGTCCCCGGACGGTCCTCTGGAAACACCATATATTTT. Its protein is CASSSLVPGRSSGNTIYF.

This chain connects TRBV12-3 or TRBV12-4 to TRBJ1-5; D is possibly TRBD1 (5 bases). This CDR3 contains 14 residues. The V end lost 3 bases, the J end lost 0 bases, and 6 bases lay between the germline ends. The DNA for the CDR3 is TGTGCCAGCAGTTTTCAGGGTAGCAATCAGCCCCAGCATTTT. It specifies CASSFQGSNQPQHF.

The chain recombines TRBV10-3 with TRBJ2-3, with TRBD2 identical over 7 bases. Trimming cost V 4 bases and J 2 bases; bases outside gene matches: 9. The CDR3 sequence is 16 residues long. Germline values: CDR1 ENHRY, CDR2 SYGVKD. This CDR3 reads CAISVRGDRATDTQYF. In DNA, the CDR3 is TGTGCCATCAGTGTTCGGGGGGATCGGGCCACAGATACGCAGTATTTT.

The chain links TRBV9 to TRBJ1-1; weak D call: TRBD1 (5 bases). This CDR3 contains 16 residues. The germline V gene has CDR1 SGDLS and CDR2 YYNGEE. Trimming stripped 0 bases from V and 5 bases from J, with 17 bases between. CDR3 sequence (DNA): TGTGCCAGCAGCGTAGCTGGATTGGCGGGGGTAACTGAAGCTTTCTTT. Its translation is CASSVAGLAGVTEAFF.

The gene calls are TRBV12-3 or TRBV12-4 and TRBJ1-2; weak D call: TRBD1 (5 bases). Trimming took 8 bases from V and 6 from J, leaving 13 bases between them. The CDR3 length is 12 residues. The CDR3 region is CASSMGENGYTF. The CDR3 DNA sequence: TGTGCCAGCTCAATGGGGGAGAATGGCTACACCTTC.

This clonotype was observed a few times. The chain has TRBV12-3 or TRBV12-4 and TRBJ2-3; D is possibly TRBD2 (6 bases). Trimming removed 0 bases from V and 2 bases from J, with 15 bases in between. The CDR3 is 17 amino acids. In DNA, the CDR3 is TGTGCCAGCAGTTTAGCCTTTCGCGGGGCACACACAGATACGCAGTATTTT. Translating gives CASSLAFRGAHTDTQYF.